One and the same sample provided the 21 T cell receptor beta chains below, sequenced in a study of T-cell reconstitution after alpha-beta-depleted transplantation in children. The TCRbeta library was prepared with unique molecular identifiers. MiXCR was run by TCRdb on the PCR reads, yielding one entry per CDR3 protein. The table has 200,000 to 250,000 distinct CDR3 sequences, 11% seen once; the top ten hold roughly 28%. The specimen comprised PBMCs, sampled before TCRalphabeta/CD19-depleted stem cell transplant. The receptors shown here come from a child under two years old with acute myeloid leukemia, due to receive a stem cell transplant.

This clonotype was detected ten times or more. V is TRBV12-3 or TRBV12-4 and J is TRBJ1-1; a possible D gene is TRBD1 (5 bases). Trimming shortened V by 6 bases and J by 2 bases, and 10 bases separated the two germline ends. CDR3 length equals 13 residues. The CDR3 protein is CASSRRTNTEAFF. CDR3 DNA sequence: TGTGCCAGCAGCCGCCGGACAAACACTGAAGCTTTCTTT.

Many counts were recorded for this clonotype. The J gene is TRBJ2-1, the V gene TRBV7-2, with 9 positions matching TRBD1. Per germline, CDR1 SGHTA and CDR2 FQGNSA. The ends lost 4 bases at V and 6 bases at J; junction bases unmatched: 4. The CDR3 consists of 14 residues. The CDR3 sequence: CASSSRTGVNEQFF. The CDR3 DNA reads TGTGCCAGCAGCTCCCGGACAGGGGTCAATGAGCAGTTCTTC.

This clonotype came up many times. The V gene is TRBV7-9, the J gene TRBJ2-7; D is possibly TRBD1 (5 bases). The V gene's germline CDR1 is SEHNR and CDR2 FQNEAQ (reference sequence). Trimming removed 5 bases from V and 3 bases from J, with 11 bases in between. CDR3 length: 13 amino acids. CDR3 sequence: CASSGPTDYEQYF. In nucleotides, the CDR3 is TGTGCCAGCAGCGGACCGACAGACTACGAGCAGTACTTC.

This clonotype was seen many times. This sequence joins TRBV24-1 and TRBJ1-2; 7 bases are shared with TRBD1. CDR1 is KGHDR and CDR2 is SFDVKD in the germline V gene. V shed 5 bases, J shed 3 bases, and the junction held 5 bases outside the gene matches. CDR3 length: 14 residues. In DNA form, the CDR3 reads TGTGCCACCAGTGGTTTCGACAGGGACTATGGCTACACCTTC. Translation gives CATSGFDRDYGYTF.

This clonotype has a count of ten or more. The rearrangement joins TRBV7-9 to TRBJ2-5; D gene ambiguous. Trimming cost V 5 bases and J 5 bases, with 9 bases left between them. The length of the CDR3 is 12 residues. Germline CDR1 and CDR2: SEHNR and FQNEAQ (reference sequence). In nucleotides, the CDR3 is TGTGCCAGCAGCATCATAGGGGAGACCCAGTACTTC. This codes for CASSIIGETQYF.

This clonotype was picked up many times. CDR3 loop: CATSRDAAGGYNEQFF. CDR3 nucleotides: TGTGCCACCAGCAGAGATGCGGCGGGCGGGTACAATGAGCAGTTCTTC. The chain recombines TRBV15 with TRBJ2-1, with D maybe TRBD2 (5 bases). The CDR3 contains 16 residues. Germline V gives CDR1 LNHNV, CDR2 YYDKDF (reference sequence). V shed 0 bases and J shed 4 bases, with 13 bases lying between them.

This clonotype was seen at least ten times. V gene TRBV20-1 combines with J gene TRBJ2-7, with unresolved D. The length of the CDR3 is 13 residues. The V gene lost 5 bases and the J gene lost 1 base, with 12 bases spanning the gap. Germline loops: CDR1 DFQATT, CDR2 SNEGSKA (reference sequence). In nucleotides, the CDR3 is TGCAGTGCTCTCCCTGGCACATCCTACGAGCAGTACTTC. Its translation: CSALPGTSYEQYF.

Ten or more counts support this clonotype. The J gene is TRBJ1-2, the V gene TRBV29-1, with D perhaps matching TRBD1 (6 bases). Germline V gene sequence: CDR1 SQVTM, CDR2 ANQGSEA. The CDR3 has 13 residues. Trimming removed 4 bases at V and 7 bases at J, with 16 bases between. The CDR3 spells CSVGRRQAGGYTF. The CDR3, as DNA: TGCAGCGTTGGGCGGCGACAGGCCGGTGGCTACACCTTC.

Many counts were recorded for this clonotype. The chain combines TRBV29-1 with TRBJ2-3; 9 positions match TRBD2. Germline V gives CDR1 SQVTM, CDR2 ANQGSEA. The J segment lost 1 base and the V segment lost 3 bases, leaving 2 bases of the junction unmatched. This CDR3 is built from 14 residues. CDR3 in amino acids: CSVDQRGGTDTQYF. The CDR3 nucleotides read TGCAGCGTTGATCAGCGGGGGGGCACAGATACGCAGTATTTT.

In this sample, this clonotype turned up many times. The rearrangement links TRBV4-2 to TRBJ2-2, with TRBD2 matching over 16 bases. CDR1 is LGHNA and CDR2 is YNFKEQ in the germline V gene. The CDR3 covers 20 residues. The V and J ends lost 1 base and 4 bases, in that order; junction bases with no gene match: 9. This chain's CDR3 is CASSQVPGLAGGPSTGELFF. In DNA form, the CDR3 reads TGTGCCAGCAGCCAAGTTCCGGGACTAGCGGGAGGGCCTAGCACCGGGGAGCTGTTTTTT.

This clonotype occurred many times. This rearrangement joins TRBV5-1 to TRBJ2-2, with 7 bases identical to TRBD2. V shed 6 bases and J 6 bases; nucleotides not matched to a gene: 8. Germline V gene lookup returns CDR1 SGHRS and CDR2 YFSETQ. The CDR3 covers 14 residues. In DNA, the CDR3 is TGCGCCAGCACCCTCGAGGCGGGGGCCGGGGAGCTGTTTTTT. The encoded protein is CASTLEAGAGELFF. Full variable domain (missing parts from reference TRBV5-1 and TRBJ2-2): KAGVTQTPRYLIKTRGQQVTLSCSPISGHRSVSWYQQTPGQGLQFLFEYFSETQRNKGNFPGRFSGRQFSNSRSEMNVSTLELGDSALYLCASTLEAGAGELFFGEGSRLTVL.

At least ten counts were recorded for this clonotype. This sequence joins TRBV14 and TRBJ2-7, with a weak D call TRBD1 (6 bases). Trimming removed 2 bases from V and 10 bases from J, with 15 bases in between. Germline CDR1 and CDR2: SGHDN and FVKESK. This CDR3 has 13 amino acids. In DNA, the CDR3 is TGTGCCAGCAGCCAAAACACAGGGTCGGACCAGTACTTC. Its translation: CASSQNTGSDQYF.

The table lists this clonotype with many counts. The chain carries TRBV20-1 and TRBJ2-7; 7 nucleotides agree with TRBD2. Germline V gene data show CDR1 as DFQATT and CDR2 as SNEGSKA (reference sequence). The V segment lost 3 bases and the J segment 3 bases; nucleotides outside the gene matches: 5. There are 13 residues in the CDR3. The CDR3 DNA reads as TGCAGTGCTAGTCGCGGGAGTAACTACGAGCAGTACTTC. This sequence encodes CSASRGSNYEQYF.

This clonotype was recorded many times. The chain links TRBV29-1 to TRBJ1-2; tentative D call: TRBD1 (6 bases). The germline CDR1 and CDR2 sequences are SQVTM and ANQGSEA. The CDR3 runs 12 residues. The ends were cut back, 6 bases at V and 7 bases at J, with 15 bases in the middle. The CDR3 here is CSVGDRFGGYTF. The CDR3 DNA follows: TGCAGCGTAGGAGACAGGTTCGGTGGCTACACCTTC.

This clonotype was detected many times. This rearrangement joins TRBV24-1 to TRBJ2-5; the D is unclear. Trimming left V 2 bases short and J 5 bases short, with 8 bases between. Germline V gene sequence: CDR1 KGHDR, CDR2 SFDVKD. The CDR3 length is 13 residues. The CDR3 coding sequence is TGTGCCACCAGTGATTCCCTTGTGGAGACCCAGTACTTC. Translated: CATSDSLVETQYF.

In its sample, this clonotype was seen many times. The rearrangement uses TRBV5-1 and TRBJ1-1, with TRBD1 matching over 9 bases. Per the germline V gene, CDR1 is SGHRS and CDR2 is YFSETQ. The CDR3 is 16 residues long. Germline trimming cut 4 bases from V and 5 bases from J; bases unmatched to any gene: 12. The CDR3: CASSPTTQGARTEAFF. CDR3 in DNA: TGCGCCAGCAGCCCTACTACACAGGGGGCGCGGACTGAAGCTTTCTTT.

V gene TRBV29-1 combines with J gene TRBJ1-2; 8 bases agree with TRBD1. Per the germline V gene, CDR1 is SQVTM and CDR2 is ANQGSEA. The length of the CDR3 is 15 residues. J lost 4 bases, V lost 6 bases, and 13 bases had no gene match. For the CDR3, the DNA is TGCAGCGTAGACCGCCGGGACAGGACACTCTATGGCTACACCTTC. Translated, it gives CSVDRRDRTLYGYTF.

This clonotype came up many times. CDR3 in amino acids: CSVAGTGDFYEQYF. Here the CDR3 DNA reads TGCAGCGTGGCCGGGACAGGGGACTTCTACGAGCAGTACTTC. The chain recombines TRBV29-1 with TRBJ2-7, with 10 positions matching TRBD1. Germline CDR1 and CDR2: SQVTM and ANQGSEA. The V gene end was trimmed by 6 bases and the J gene end by 3 bases; junction bases not matched to a gene: 8. CDR3 length equals 14 residues.

This clonotype has a count of ten or more. The chain couples TRBV7-3 to TRBJ2-2; a possible D gene is TRBD2 (5 bases). Trimming pared 4 bases from V and 6 bases from J, leaving 6 bases between. The germline gives CDR1 SGHTA, CDR2 FQGTGA. The length of the CDR3 is 12 residues. CDR3 coding DNA: TGTGCCAGCAGCTCGGACTCCGGGGAGCTGTTTTTT. This encodes CASSSDSGELFF.

This clonotype was seen at least ten times. The chain couples TRBV20-1 to TRBJ1-1; D is uncertain. The length of the CDR3 is 14 residues. Per the germline V gene, CDR1 is DFQATT and CDR2 is SNEGSKA (reference sequence). The ends were cut back, 0 bases at V and 5 bases at J, with 13 bases in the middle. Written as DNA, the CDR3 is TGCAGTGCTAGAGATTGGGAGGGTCAGACTGAAGCTTTCTTT. It translates to CSARDWEGQTEAFF.

A note on this clonotype: A single base separates this from a much larger clone, so it may be a read error. CDR3 amino acids: CASSLVVTGGLFF. The CDR3 coding sequence is TGTGCCAGCAGCTTAGTGGTCACCGGGGGGCTGTTTTTT. This chain joins TRBV7-8 and TRBJ2-2; maybe TRBD2 (6 bases). This CDR3 region has 13 residues. Germline values: CDR1 SGHVS, CDR2 FQNEAQ. Combining the CDR3 with reference TRBV7-8 and TRBJ2-2 gives the whole variable domain GAGVSQSPRYKVAKRGQDVALRCDPISGHVSLFWYQQALGQGPEFLTYFQNEAQLDKSGLPSDRFFAERPEGSVSTLKIQRTQQEDSAVYLCASSLVVTGGLFFGEGSRLTVL.